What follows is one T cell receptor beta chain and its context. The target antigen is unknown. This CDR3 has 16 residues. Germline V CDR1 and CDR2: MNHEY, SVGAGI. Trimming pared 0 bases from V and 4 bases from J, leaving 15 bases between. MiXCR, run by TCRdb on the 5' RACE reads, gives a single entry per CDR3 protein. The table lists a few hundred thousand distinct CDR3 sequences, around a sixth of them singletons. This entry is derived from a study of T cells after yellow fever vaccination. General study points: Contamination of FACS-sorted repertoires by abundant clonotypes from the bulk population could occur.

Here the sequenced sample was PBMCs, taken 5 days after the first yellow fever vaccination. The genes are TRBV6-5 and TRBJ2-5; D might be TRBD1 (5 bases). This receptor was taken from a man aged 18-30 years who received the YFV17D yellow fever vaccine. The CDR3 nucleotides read TGTGCCAGCAGTTACTCGGTTCTGGGGCTTGGAGAGACCCAGTACTTC. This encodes CASSYSVLGLGETQYF.